This T cell receptor (beta chain) was captured in a study of monozygotic twins with inflammatory bowel disease. Per sample, reverse transcription was split into eight reactions. Template switching incorporated UMIs with a 6-nucleotide sample barcode. After re-calling the 5' RACE reads, TCRdb lists one entry per CDR3 protein, DNA absent. This specimen shows fewer than 400,000 distinct CDR3 sequences; the ten leading clones hold approximately 5.4%. What was sequenced was blood. This TCR came from a human donor with ulcerative colitis or Crohn's disease, or a healthy co-twin of an affected twin (not recorded which).

CDR3 residues: CANASGTTLYEQYF. The gene calls are TRBV25-1 and TRBJ2-7; the TCRdb call, TRBD2, lacks DNA for checking. Per germline, CDR1 MGHDK and CDR2 SYGVNS. This CDR3 is built from 14 residues.